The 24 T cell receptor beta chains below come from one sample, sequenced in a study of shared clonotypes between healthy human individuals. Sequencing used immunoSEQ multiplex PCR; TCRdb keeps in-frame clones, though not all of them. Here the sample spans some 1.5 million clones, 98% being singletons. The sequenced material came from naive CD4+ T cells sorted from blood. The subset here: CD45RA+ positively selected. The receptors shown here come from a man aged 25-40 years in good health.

The CDR3 DNA is TGTGCCAGCAGTTTTGGACAGGGCCGCACGAACACCGGGGAGCTGTTTTTT. The encoded protein is CASSFGQGRTNTGELFF. The V and J genes are TRBV27 and TRBJ2-2, with 8 positions matching TRBD1. The CDR3 covers 17 residues. V gave up 3 bases and J gave up 0 bases; unmatched junction bases: 6. Germline-derived CDR1 and CDR2 are MNHEY and SMNVEV (reference sequence).

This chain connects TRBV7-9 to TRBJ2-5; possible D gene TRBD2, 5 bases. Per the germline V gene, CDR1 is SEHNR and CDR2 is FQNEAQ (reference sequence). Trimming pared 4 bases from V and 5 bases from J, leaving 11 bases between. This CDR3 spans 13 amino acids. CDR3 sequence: CASSSSFGETQYF. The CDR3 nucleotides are TGTGCCAGCAGCTCTAGCTTCGGGGAGACCCAGTACTTC.

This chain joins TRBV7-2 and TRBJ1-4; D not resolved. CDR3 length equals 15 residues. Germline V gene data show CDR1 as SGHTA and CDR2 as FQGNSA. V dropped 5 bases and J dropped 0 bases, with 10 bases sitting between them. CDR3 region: CASSLERATNEKLFF. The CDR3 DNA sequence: TGTGCCAGCAGCCTCGAGCGTGCAACTAATGAAAAACTGTTTTTT. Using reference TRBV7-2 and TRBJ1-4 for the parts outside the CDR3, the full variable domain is GAGVSQSPSNKVTEKGKDVELRCDPISGHTALYWYRQSLGQGLEFLIYFQGNSAPDKSGLPSDRFSAERTGGSVSTLTIQRTQQEDSAVYLCASSLERATNEKLFFGSGTQLSVL.

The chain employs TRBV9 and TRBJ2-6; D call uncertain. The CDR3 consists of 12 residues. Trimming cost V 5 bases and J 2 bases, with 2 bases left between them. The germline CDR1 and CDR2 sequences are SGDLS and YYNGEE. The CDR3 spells CASSTGANVLTF. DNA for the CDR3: TGTGCCAGCAGTACTGGGGCCAACGTCCTGACTTTC.

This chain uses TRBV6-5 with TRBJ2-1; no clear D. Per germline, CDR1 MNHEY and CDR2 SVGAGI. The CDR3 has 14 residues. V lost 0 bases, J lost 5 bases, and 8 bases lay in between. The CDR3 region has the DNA TGTGCCAGCAGTTACTCAGAACTAAACAATGAGCAGTTCTTC. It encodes CASSYSELNNEQFF.

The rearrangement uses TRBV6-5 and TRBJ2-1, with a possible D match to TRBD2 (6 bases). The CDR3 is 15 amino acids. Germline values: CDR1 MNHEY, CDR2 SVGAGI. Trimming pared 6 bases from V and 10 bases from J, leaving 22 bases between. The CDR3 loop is CASSLTDYPIYEQFF. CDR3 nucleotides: TGTGCCAGCAGCTTGACGGACTACCCTATTTACGAGCAGTTCTTC.

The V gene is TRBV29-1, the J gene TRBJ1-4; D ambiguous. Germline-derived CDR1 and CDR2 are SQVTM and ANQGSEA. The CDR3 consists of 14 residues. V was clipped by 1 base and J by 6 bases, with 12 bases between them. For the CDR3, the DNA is TGCAGCGTTGAAGTGGCGCCAGGAGATGAAAAACTGTTTTTT. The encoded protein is CSVEVAPGDEKLFF.

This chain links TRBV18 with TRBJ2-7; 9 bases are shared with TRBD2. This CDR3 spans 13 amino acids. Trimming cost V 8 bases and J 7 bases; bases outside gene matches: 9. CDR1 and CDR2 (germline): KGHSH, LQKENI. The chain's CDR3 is CASGQAGGGEQYF. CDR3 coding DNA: TGTGCCAGCGGCCAAGCGGGAGGCGGTGAGCAGTACTTC.

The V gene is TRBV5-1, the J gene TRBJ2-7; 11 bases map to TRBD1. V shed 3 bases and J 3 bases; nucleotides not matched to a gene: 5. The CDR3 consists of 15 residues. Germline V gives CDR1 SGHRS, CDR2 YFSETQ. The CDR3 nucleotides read TGCGCCAGCAGCTCCGGACAGGGGGCAATCTACGAGCAGTACTTC. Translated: CASSSGQGAIYEQYF.

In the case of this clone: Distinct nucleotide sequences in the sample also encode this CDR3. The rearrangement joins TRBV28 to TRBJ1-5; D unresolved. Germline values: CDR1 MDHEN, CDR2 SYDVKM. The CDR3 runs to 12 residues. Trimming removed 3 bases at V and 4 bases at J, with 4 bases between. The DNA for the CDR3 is TGTGCCAGCAGTTTGCTGAATCAGCCCCAGCATTTT. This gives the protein CASSLLNQPQHF.

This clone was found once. DNA for the CDR3: TGCGCCAGCAGCCAAGGCCCTGGGGCCAACGTCCTGACTTTC. It yields the protein CASSQGPGANVLTF. V is TRBV4-3 and J is TRBJ2-6; D is unclear. Germline V gene data show CDR1 as LGHNA and CDR2 as YSLEER. The CDR3 spans 14 residues. Deletions cut 1 base from V and 2 bases from J, with 3 bases between.

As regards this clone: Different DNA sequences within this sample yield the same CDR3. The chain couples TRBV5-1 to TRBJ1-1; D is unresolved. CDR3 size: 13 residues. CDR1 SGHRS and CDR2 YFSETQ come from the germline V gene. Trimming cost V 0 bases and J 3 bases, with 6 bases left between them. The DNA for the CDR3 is TGCGCCAGCAGCTTGGTGCAGGACACTGAAGCTTTCTTT. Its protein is CASSLVQDTEAFF.

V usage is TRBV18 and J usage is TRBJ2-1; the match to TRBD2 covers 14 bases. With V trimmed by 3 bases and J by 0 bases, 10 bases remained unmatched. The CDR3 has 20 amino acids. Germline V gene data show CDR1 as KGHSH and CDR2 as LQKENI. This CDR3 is CASSPRGLAGARDSYNEQFF. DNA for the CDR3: TGTGCCAGCTCACCGAGGGGACTAGCGGGAGCCCGGGACTCCTACAATGAGCAGTTCTTC.

The CDR3 region has the DNA TGCGCCAGCAGTGAGTTGGAAGCAGACGGAAAACTGTTTTTT. Its protein is CASSELEADGKLFF. The chain links TRBV10-1 to TRBJ1-4; D gene uncertain. V was clipped by 1 base and J by 10 bases, with 13 bases between them. The CDR3 is made up of 14 amino acids. Looked up from germline, CDR1 is WNHNN and CDR2 is SYGVQD (reference sequence).

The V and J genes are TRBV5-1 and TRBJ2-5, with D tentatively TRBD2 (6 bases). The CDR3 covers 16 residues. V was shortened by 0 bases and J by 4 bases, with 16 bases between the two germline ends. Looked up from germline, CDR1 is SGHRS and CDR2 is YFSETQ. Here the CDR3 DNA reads TGCGCCAGCAGCTTGGGGGACTTCTCCGGTGGAGAGACCCAGTACTTC. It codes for CASSLGDFSGGETQYF.

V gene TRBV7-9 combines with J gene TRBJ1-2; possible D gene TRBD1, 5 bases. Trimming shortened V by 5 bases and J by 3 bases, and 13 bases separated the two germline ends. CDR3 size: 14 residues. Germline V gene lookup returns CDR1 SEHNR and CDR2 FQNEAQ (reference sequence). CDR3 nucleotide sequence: TGTGCCAGCAGCGCCGAAACAGGATACTATGGCTACACCTTC. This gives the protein CASSAETGYYGYTF. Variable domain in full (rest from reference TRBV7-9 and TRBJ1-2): DTGVSQNPRHKITKRGQNVTFRCDPISEHNRLYWYRQTLGQGPEFLTYFQNEAQLEKSRLLSDRFSAERPKGSFSTLEIQRTEQGDSAMYLCASSAETGYYGYTFGSGTRLTVV.

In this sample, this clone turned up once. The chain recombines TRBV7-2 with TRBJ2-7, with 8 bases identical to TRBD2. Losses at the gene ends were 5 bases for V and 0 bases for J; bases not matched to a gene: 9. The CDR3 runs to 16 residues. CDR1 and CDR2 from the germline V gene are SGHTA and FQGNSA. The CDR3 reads CASSVYGRASSYEQYF. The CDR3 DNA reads TGTGCCAGCAGCGTATACGGGAGGGCTAGCTCCTACGAGCAGTACTTC.

For the CDR3, the DNA is TGTGCCAGCCTGAGCCCGGGACTAGCGGGAGGAGGCACAGATACGCAGTATTTT. Protein sequence: CASLSPGLAGGGTDTQYF. This rearrangement joins TRBV28 to TRBJ2-3; 15 bases are a match to TRBD2. Per germline, CDR1 MDHEN and CDR2 SYDVKM. With 8 bases clipped from V and 1 base from J, the junction kept 10 bases outside the gene matches. This CDR3 comprises 18 residues.

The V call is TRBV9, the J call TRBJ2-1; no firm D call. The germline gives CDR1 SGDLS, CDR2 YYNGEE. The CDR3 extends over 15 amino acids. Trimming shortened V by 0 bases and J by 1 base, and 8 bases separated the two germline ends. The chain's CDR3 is CASSVGANSYNEQFF. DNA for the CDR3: TGTGCCAGCAGCGTAGGGGCGAATTCCTACAATGAGCAGTTCTTC.

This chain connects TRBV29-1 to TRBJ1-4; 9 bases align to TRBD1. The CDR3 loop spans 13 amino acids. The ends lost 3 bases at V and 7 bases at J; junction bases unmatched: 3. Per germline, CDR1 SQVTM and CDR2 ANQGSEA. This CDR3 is CSVDVDRGEKLFF. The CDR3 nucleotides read TGCAGCGTTGATGTGGACAGGGGTGAAAAACTGTTTTTT.

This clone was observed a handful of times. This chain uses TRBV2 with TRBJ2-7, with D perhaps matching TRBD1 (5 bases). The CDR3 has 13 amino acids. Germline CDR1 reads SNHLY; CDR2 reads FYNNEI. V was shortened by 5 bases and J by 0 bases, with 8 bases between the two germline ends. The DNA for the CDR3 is TGTGCCAGCAGTTCAGGGTACTCCTACGAGCAGTACTTC. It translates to CASSSGYSYEQYF.

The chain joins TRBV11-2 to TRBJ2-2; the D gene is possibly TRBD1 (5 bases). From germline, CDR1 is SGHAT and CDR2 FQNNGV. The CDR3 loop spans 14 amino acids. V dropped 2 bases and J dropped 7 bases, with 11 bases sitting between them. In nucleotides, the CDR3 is TGTGCCAGCAGCTTACTTAGCAGGGACGGGGAGCTGTTTTTT. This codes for CASSLLSRDGELFF.

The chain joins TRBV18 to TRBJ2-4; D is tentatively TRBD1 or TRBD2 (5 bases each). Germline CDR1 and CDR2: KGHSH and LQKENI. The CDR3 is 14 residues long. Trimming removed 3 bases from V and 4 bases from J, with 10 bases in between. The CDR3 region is CASSPGTAKNIQYF. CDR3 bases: TGTGCCAGCTCACCTGGGACGGCTAAAAACATTCAGTACTTC.

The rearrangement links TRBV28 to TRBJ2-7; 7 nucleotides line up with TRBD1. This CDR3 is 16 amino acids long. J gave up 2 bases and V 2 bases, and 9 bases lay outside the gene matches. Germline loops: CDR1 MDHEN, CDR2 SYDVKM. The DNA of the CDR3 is TGTGCCAGCAGTTTACCGCGGGCAGGGGGTGCCTACGAGCAGTACTTC. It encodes CASSLPRAGGAYEQYF.